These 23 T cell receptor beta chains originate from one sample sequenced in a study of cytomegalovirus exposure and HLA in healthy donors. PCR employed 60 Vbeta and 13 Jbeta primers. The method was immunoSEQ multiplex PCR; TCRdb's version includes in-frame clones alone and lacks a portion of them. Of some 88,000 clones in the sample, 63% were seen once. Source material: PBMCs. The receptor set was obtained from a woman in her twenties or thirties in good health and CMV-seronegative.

DNA of the CDR3: TGTGCCAGCTCACCCCCCCAGGGGGGTTTGACAGATACGCAGTATTTT. This sequence encodes CASSPPQGGLTDTQYF. This chain connects TRBV18 to TRBJ2-3; D is perhaps TRBD1 (7 bases). This CDR3 region has 16 residues. Between the trimmed V and J ends, which lost 3 bases and 3 bases, there was a span of 16 bases. Per germline, CDR1 KGHSH and CDR2 LQKENI.

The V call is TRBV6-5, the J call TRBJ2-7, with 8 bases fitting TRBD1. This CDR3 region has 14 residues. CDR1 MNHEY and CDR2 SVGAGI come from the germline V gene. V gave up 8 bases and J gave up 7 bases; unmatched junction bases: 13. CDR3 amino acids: CASRPDRVYGEQYF. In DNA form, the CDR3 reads TGTGCCAGCCGCCCGGACAGGGTGTATGGAGAGCAGTACTTC.

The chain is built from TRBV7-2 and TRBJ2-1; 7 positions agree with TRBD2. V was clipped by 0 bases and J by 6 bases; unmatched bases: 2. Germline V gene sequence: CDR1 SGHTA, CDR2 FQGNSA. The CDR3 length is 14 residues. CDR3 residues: CASSLALAVNEQFF. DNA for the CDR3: TGTGCCAGCAGCTTAGCTCTAGCGGTCAATGAGCAGTTCTTC. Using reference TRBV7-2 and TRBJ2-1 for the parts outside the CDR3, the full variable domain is GAGVSQSPSNKVTEKGKDVELRCDPISGHTALYWYRQSLGQGLEFLIYFQGNSAPDKSGLPSDRFSAERTGGSVSTLTIQRTQQEDSAVYLCASSLALAVNEQFFGPGTRLTVL.

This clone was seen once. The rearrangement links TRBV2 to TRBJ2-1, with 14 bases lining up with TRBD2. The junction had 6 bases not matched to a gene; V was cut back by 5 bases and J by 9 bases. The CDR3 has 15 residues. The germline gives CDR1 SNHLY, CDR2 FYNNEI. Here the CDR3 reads CASSLGLAGASEQFF. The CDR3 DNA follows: TGTGCCAGCAGTCTGGGACTAGCGGGAGCCAGTGAGCAGTTCTTC.

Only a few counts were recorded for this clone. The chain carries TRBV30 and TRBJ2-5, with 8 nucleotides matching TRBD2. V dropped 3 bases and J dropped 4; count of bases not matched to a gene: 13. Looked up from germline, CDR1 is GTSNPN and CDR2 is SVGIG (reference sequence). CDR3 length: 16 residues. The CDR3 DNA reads TGTGCCTGGAGAGCTAGCGGGTCCCTAAAAGGAGAGACCCAGTACTTC. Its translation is CAWRASGSLKGETQYF.

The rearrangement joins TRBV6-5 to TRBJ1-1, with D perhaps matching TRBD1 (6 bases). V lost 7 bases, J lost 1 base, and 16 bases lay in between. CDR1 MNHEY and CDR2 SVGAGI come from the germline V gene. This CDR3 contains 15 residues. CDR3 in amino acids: CASISGGEGNTEAFF. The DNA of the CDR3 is TGTGCCAGCATTTCGGGGGGCGAGGGGAACACTGAAGCTTTCTTT.

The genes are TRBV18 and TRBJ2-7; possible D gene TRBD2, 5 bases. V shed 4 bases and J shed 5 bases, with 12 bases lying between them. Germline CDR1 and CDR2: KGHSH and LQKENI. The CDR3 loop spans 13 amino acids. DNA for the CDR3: TGTGCCAGCTCACGTCGGGAAGACCACGAGCAGTACTTC. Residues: CASSRREDHEQYF.

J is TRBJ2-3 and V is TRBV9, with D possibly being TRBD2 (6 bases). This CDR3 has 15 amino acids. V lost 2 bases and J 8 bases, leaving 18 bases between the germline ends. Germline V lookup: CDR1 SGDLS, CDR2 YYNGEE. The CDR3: CASSVGTLGQGTQYF. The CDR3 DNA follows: TGTGCCAGCAGCGTCGGGACTCTCGGTCAGGGTACGCAGTATTTT.

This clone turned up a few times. CDR3 sequence reads: CASTQVAGANTGELFF. CDR3 DNA: TGTGCCAGCACTCAGGTAGCGGGGGCCAACACCGGGGAGCTGTTTTTT. V gene TRBV6-6 combines with J gene TRBJ2-2; 9 nucleotides align to TRBD2. CDR3 length equals 16 residues. CDR1 is MNHNY and CDR2 is SVGAGI in the germline V gene (reference sequence). Trimming removed 7 bases from V and 2 bases from J; junction bases left unmatched: 8.

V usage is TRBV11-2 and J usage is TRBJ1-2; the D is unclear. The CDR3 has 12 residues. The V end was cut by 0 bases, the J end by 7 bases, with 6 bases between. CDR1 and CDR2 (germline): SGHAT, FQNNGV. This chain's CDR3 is CASSLDVSGYTF. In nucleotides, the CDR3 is TGTGCCAGCAGCTTAGACGTTAGTGGCTACACCTTC.

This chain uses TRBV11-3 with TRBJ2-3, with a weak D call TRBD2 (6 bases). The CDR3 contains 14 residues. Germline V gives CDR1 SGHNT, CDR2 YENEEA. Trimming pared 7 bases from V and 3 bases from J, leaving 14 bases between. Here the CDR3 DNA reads TGTGCCAGCAAGGGCGGGGAGGAGACAGATACGCAGTATTTT. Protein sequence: CASKGGEETDTQYF.

The CDR3 sequence: CASSGGSTGELFF. In DNA form, the CDR3 reads TGCGCCAGCAGCGGGGGGAGCACCGGGGAGCTGTTTTTT. The chain recombines TRBV5-1 with TRBJ2-2; TRBD2 might be the D (6 bases). The CDR3 contains 13 residues. CDR1 and CDR2 from the germline V gene are SGHRS and YFSETQ. V lost 4 bases to trimming and J lost 4 bases, with 8 bases between them.

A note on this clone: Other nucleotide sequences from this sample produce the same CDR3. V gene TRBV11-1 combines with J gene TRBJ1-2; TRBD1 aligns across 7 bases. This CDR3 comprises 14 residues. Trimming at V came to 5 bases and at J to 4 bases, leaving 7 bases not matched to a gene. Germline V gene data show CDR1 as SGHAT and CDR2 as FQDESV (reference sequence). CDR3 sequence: CASSPVGTAYGYTF. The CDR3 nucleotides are TGTGCCAGCAGCCCTGTCGGGACAGCCTATGGCTACACCTTC.

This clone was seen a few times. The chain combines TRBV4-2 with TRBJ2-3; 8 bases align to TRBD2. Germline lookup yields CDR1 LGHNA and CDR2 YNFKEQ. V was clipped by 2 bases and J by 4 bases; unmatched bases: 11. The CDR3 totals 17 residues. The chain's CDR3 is CASSQWDSSGSSDTQYF. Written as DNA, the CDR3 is TGTGCCAGCAGCCAATGGGATTCCAGCGGGAGCTCAGATACGCAGTATTTT.

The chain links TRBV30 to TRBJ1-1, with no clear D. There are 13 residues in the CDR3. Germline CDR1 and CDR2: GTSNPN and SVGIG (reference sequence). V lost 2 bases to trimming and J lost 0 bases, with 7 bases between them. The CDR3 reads CAWSQYMNTEAFF. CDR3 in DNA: TGTGCCTGGAGTCAGTACATGAACACTGAAGCTTTCTTT.

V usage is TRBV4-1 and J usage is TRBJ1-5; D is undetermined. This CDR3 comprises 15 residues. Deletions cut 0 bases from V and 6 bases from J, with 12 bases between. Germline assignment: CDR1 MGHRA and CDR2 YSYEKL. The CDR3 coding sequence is TGCGCCAGCAGCCAAGACCTTCCGCGAGGTCAGCCCCAGCATTTT. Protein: CASSQDLPRGQPQHF.

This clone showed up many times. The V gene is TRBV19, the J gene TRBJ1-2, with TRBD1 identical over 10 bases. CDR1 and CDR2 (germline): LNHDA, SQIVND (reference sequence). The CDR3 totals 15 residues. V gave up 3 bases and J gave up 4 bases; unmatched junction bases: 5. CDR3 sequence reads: CASSMGTGDLYGYTF. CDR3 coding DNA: TGTGCCAGTAGTATGGGGACAGGGGACCTCTATGGCTACACCTTC.

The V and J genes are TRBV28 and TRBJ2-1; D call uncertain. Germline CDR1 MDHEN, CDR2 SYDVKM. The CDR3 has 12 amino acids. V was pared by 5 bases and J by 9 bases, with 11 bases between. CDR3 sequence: CASSEVYGEQFF. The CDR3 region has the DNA TGTGCCAGCAGTGAAGTCTATGGTGAGCAGTTCTTC.

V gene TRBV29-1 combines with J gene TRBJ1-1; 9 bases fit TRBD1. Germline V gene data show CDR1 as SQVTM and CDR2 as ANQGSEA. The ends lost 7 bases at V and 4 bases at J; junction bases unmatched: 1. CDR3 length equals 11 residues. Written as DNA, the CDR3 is TGCAGCGGGGACAGGGTCACTGAAGCTTTCTTT. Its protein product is CSGDRVTEAFF.

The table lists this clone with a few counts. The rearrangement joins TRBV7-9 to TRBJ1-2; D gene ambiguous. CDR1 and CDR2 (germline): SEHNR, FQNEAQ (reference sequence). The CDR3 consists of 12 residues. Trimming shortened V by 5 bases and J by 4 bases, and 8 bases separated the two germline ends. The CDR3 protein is CASSTVSYGYTF. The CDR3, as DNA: TGTGCCAGCAGCACGGTAAGCTATGGCTACACCTTC.

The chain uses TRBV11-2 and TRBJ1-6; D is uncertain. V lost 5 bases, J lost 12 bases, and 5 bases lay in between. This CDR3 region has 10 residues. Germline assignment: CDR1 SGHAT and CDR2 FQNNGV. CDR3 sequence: CASSPLPLHF. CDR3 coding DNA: TGTGCCAGCAGCCCCCTACCCCTCCACTTT.

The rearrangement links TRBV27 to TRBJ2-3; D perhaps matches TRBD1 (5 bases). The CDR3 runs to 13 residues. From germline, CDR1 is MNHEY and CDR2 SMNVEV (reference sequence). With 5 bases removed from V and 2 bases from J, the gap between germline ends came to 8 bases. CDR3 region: CASSRGFTDTQYF. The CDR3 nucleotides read TGTGCCAGCAGTAGGGGCTTCACAGATACGCAGTATTTT.

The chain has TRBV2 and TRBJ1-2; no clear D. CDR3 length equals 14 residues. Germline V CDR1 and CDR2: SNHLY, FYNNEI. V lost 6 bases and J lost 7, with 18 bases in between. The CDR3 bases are TGTGCCAGCAGAAGGGCTGCGGAGGGTTTTGGCTACACCTTC. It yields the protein CASRRAAEGFGYTF.